A selection of T cell receptor beta chains follows, all from one sample in a study of blood T cell repertoires in COVID-19. The method was immunoSEQ multiplex PCR; TCRdb's version includes in-frame clones alone and lacks a portion of them. The profile covers about 190,000 clones, with around 80% appearing a single time and roughly 20% taken by the ten largest. Sequencing was done on a sample of peripheral blood. These receptors all come from a human donor in a cohort sampled during active COVID-19. CDR3s include the opening cysteine and the closing phenylalanine or tryptophan. The D gene is left open where the match is weak. Size is stated for part of the rows, as once, few or many counts, or as a class when the clone is expanded.

d_gene: NA
abundance: NA
v_gene: TRBV3-1/TRBV3-2
j_gene: TRBJ1-2
CDR3aa: CASSQDFTASYGYTF
CDR3nt: TGTGCCAGCAGCCAAGATTTCACCGCCAGCTATGGCTACACCTTC

d_gene: TRBD2
abundance: once
v_gene: TRBV18
j_gene: TRBJ2-3
CDR3aa: CASSPAGVADTQYF
CDR3nt: TGTGCCAGCTCACCGGCGGGAGTGGCAGATACGCAGTATTTT

d_gene: TRBD1
abundance: NA
v_gene: TRBV28
j_gene: TRBJ1-4
CDR3aa: CASSAGGSTTNEKLFF
CDR3nt: TGTGCCAGCAGTGCAGGGGGATCTACGACTAATGAAAAACTGTTTTTT

d_gene: NA
abundance: NA
v_gene: TRBV2
j_gene: TRBJ2-7
CDR3aa: CASSDMSLQGYEQYF
CDR3nt: TGTGCCAGCAGTGATATGTCCCTACAGGGCTACGAGCAGTACTTC

d_gene: TRBD2
abundance: NA
v_gene: TRBV30
j_gene: TRBJ2-1
CDR3aa: CAWSLTSGTYNEQFF
CDR3nt: TGTGCCTGGAGCCTGACTAGCGGGACTTACAATGAGCAGTTCTTC

d_gene: TRBD1
abundance: NA
v_gene: TRBV19
j_gene: TRBJ1-3
CDR3aa: CASSLGGPNTPAGNTIYF
CDR3nt: TGTGCCAGTAGTCTAGGGGGCCCAAACACCCCGGCTGGAAACACCATATATTTT

d_gene: TRBD1
abundance: once
v_gene: TRBV4-1
j_gene: TRBJ2-3
CDR3aa: CASSQGPGQGTDTQYF
CDR3nt: TGCGCCAGCAGCCAGGGACCGGGACAGGGCACAGATACGCAGTATTTT

d_gene: NA
abundance: NA
v_gene: TRBV4-2
j_gene: TRBJ1-6
CDR3aa: CASSQEWQVNSPLHF
CDR3nt: TGTGCCAGCAGCCAAGAATGGCAGGTCAATTCACCCCTCCACTTT

d_gene: TRBD1
abundance: NA
v_gene: TRBV29-1
j_gene: TRBJ1-2
CDR3aa: CSVEGTGGKDFHGYTF
CDR3nt: TGCAGCGTTGAGGGGACAGGGGGGAAAGACTTCCATGGCTACACCTTC

d_gene: NA
abundance: NA
v_gene: TRBV27
j_gene: TRBJ1-2
CDR3aa: CASMSTNYGYTF
CDR3nt: TGTGCCAGCATGAGCACTAACTATGGCTACACCTTC

d_gene: TRBD2
abundance: NA
v_gene: TRBV2
j_gene: TRBJ2-7
CDR3aa: CASSEFSGSVGEQYF
CDR3nt: TGTGCCAGCAGTGAGTTTAGCGGGAGTGTTGGCGAGCAGTACTTC

d_gene: NA
abundance: NA
v_gene: TRBV28
j_gene: TRBJ1-2
CDR3aa: CASSLMERTTGYTF
CDR3nt: TGTGCCAGCAGTTTGATGGAAAGGACAACTGGCTACACCTTC

d_gene: NA
abundance: once
v_gene: TRBV4-1
j_gene: TRBJ1-4
CDR3aa: CASSQDRGYEKLFF
CDR3nt: TGCGCCAGCAGCCAAGATCGCGGTTATGAAAAACTGTTTTTT

d_gene: NA
abundance: NA
v_gene: TRBV3-1/TRBV3-2
j_gene: TRBJ1-5
CDR3aa: CASSQGTRATGQPQHF
CDR3nt: TGTGCCAGCAGCCAAGGAACCAGGGCCACGGGTCAGCCCCAGCATTTT

d_gene: NA
abundance: NA
v_gene: TRBV30
j_gene: TRBJ1-4
CDR3aa: CAWSDQGISEKLFF
CDR3nt: TGTGCCTGGAGTGATCAGGGAATCTCTGAAAAACTGTTTTTT

d_gene: TRBD1
abundance: few
v_gene: TRBV18
j_gene: TRBJ1-2
CDR3aa: CASSPGQGYGYTF
CDR3nt: TGTGCCAGCTCACCTGGACAGGGATATGGCTACACCTTC

d_gene: TRBD1
abundance: NA
v_gene: TRBV2
j_gene: TRBJ1-2
CDR3aa: CASRGQGHGYTF
CDR3nt: TGTGCCAGCCGGGGACAGGGGCACGGCTACACCTTC

d_gene: TRBD1
abundance: NA
v_gene: TRBV19
j_gene: TRBJ1-1
CDR3aa: CASSNGQGSTEAFF
CDR3nt: TGTGCCAGCAGTAACGGACAGGGGTCGACTGAAGCTTTCTTT

d_gene: NA
abundance: NA
v_gene: TRBV27
j_gene: TRBJ1-1
CDR3aa: CASSLKWRNEAFF
CDR3nt: TGTGCCAGCAGTTTGAAATGGAGGAATGAAGCTTTCTTT

d_gene: TRBD1
abundance: once
v_gene: TRBV6-5
j_gene: TRBJ1-2
CDR3aa: CASSPNRDRADGYTF
CDR3nt: TGTGCCAGCAGCCCCAACCGGGACAGGGCAGATGGCTACACCTTC

d_gene: NA
abundance: NA
v_gene: TRBV6-5
j_gene: TRBJ1-2
CDR3aa: CASSRWAEYGYTF
CDR3nt: TGTGCCAGCAGCCGGTGGGCAGAGTATGGCTACACCTTC

d_gene: NA
abundance: NA
v_gene: TRBV28
j_gene: TRBJ1-2
CDR3aa: CASSYRLGRPEGYTF
CDR3nt: TGTGCCAGCAGTTACCGGTTGGGCCGTCCAGAAGGCTACACCTTC

d_gene: NA
abundance: NA
v_gene: TRBV2
j_gene: TRBJ1-2
CDR3aa: CASRADRLYGYTF
CDR3nt: TGTGCCAGCAGGGCCGACAGACTCTATGGCTACACCTTC

d_gene: TRBD1
abundance: NA
v_gene: TRBV28
j_gene: TRBJ1-2
CDR3aa: CASSLGGPGGANYGYTF
CDR3nt: TGTGCCAGCAGTTTGGGGGGCCCAGGGGGTGCTAACTATGGCTACACCTTC

d_gene: NA
abundance: NA
v_gene: TRBV27
j_gene: TRBJ1-2
CDR3aa: CASSFSGRGGYGYTF
CDR3nt: TGTGCCAGCAGTTTTTCGGGGAGAGGGGGCTATGGCTACACCTTC

d_gene: NA
abundance: NA
v_gene: TRBV2
j_gene: TRBJ1-5
CDR3aa: CASRPGLAHQPQHF
CDR3nt: TGTGCCAGCAGGCCCGGACTAGCTCATCAGCCCCAGCATTTT

d_gene: NA
abundance: NA
v_gene: TRBV7-8
j_gene: TRBJ1-4
CDR3aa: CASSKGMEGEKLFF
CDR3nt: TGTGCCAGCAGCAAAGGGATGGAGGGGGAAAAACTGTTTTTT

d_gene: TRBD1
abundance: NA
v_gene: TRBV19
j_gene: TRBJ1-1
CDR3aa: CASSFGQGAGYTEAFF
CDR3nt: TGTGCCAGTAGTTTCGGACAGGGGGCAGGGTACACTGAAGCTTTCTTT

d_gene: NA
abundance: few
v_gene: TRBV5-4
j_gene: TRBJ2-6
CDR3aa: CASSLGANVLTF
CDR3nt: TGTGCCAGCAGCCTAGGGGCCAACGTCCTGACTTTC

d_gene: NA
abundance: NA
v_gene: TRBV5-1
j_gene: TRBJ1-1
CDR3aa: CASSPGSPTNTEAFF
CDR3nt: TGCGCCAGCAGCCCGGGTTCCCCAACGAACACTGAAGCTTTCTTT

d_gene: NA
abundance: NA
v_gene: TRBV3-1/TRBV3-2
j_gene: TRBJ2-3
CDR3aa: CASSPIQGYTQYF
CDR3nt: TGTGCCAGCAGCCCTATACAGGGTTATACGCAGTATTTT

d_gene: NA
abundance: NA
v_gene: TRBV18
j_gene: TRBJ1-5
CDR3aa: CASSKEGSGLPQHF
CDR3nt: TGTGCCAGCTCTAAGGAGGGGTCGGGCCTCCCCCAGCATTTT

d_gene: NA
abundance: NA
v_gene: TRBV4-1
j_gene: TRBJ1-1
CDR3aa: CASSPRRGGGNTEAFF
CDR3nt: TGCGCCAGCAGCCCCCGAAGGGGGGGAGGAAACACTGAAGCTTTCTTT

d_gene: NA
abundance: NA
v_gene: TRBV7-3
j_gene: TRBJ2-2
CDR3aa: CASSLTLYLGREGSGELFF
CDR3nt: TGTGCCAGCAGCTTAACGTTGTATCTGGGCAGGGAAGGTTCCGGGGAGCTGTTTTTT

d_gene: TRBD2
abundance: NA
v_gene: TRBV7-6
j_gene: TRBJ2-3
CDR3aa: CASSAGTSGYDTQYF
CDR3nt: TGTGCCAGCAGCGCCGGGACTAGCGGTTACGATACGCAGTATTTT

d_gene: NA
abundance: NA
v_gene: TRBV24-1
j_gene: TRBJ2-3
CDR3aa: CATSVQSQGSWGTQYF
CDR3nt: TGTGCCACCAGTGTTCAATCTCAGGGAAGTTGGGGTACGCAGTATTTT

d_gene: TRBD1
abundance: NA
v_gene: TRBV13
j_gene: TRBJ2-7
CDR3aa: CASSAPPGTEAYEQYF
CDR3nt: TGTGCCAGCAGCGCCCCTCCTGGGACAGAAGCCTACGAGCAGTACTTC

d_gene: TRBD2
abundance: few
v_gene: TRBV19
j_gene: TRBJ2-1
CDR3aa: CASSPGGLKNNEQFF
CDR3nt: TGTGCCAGTAGTCCGGGAGGGCTAAAGAACAATGAGCAGTTCTTC

d_gene: TRBD1
abundance: NA
v_gene: TRBV5-1
j_gene: TRBJ2-3
CDR3aa: CASSVGQGGDTQYF
CDR3nt: TGCGCCAGCAGCGTGGGACAGGGTGGAGATACGCAGTATTTT

d_gene: TRBD1
abundance: NA
v_gene: TRBV2
j_gene: TRBJ1-2
CDR3aa: CASRRDSYSYGYTF
CDR3nt: TGTGCCAGCAGGAGGGACAGTTATTCCTATGGCTACACCTTC

d_gene: NA
abundance: NA
v_gene: TRBV18
j_gene: TRBJ2-1
CDR3aa: CASSPLREGPVNEQFF
CDR3nt: TGTGCCAGCTCACCCCTGCGGGAAGGGCCAGTCAATGAGCAGTTCTTC

d_gene: NA
abundance: many
v_gene: TRBV6-5
j_gene: TRBJ1-2
CDR3aa: CASKGANYGYTF
CDR3nt: TGTGCCAGCAAGGGAGCTAACTATGGCTACACCTTC

d_gene: NA
abundance: NA
v_gene: TRBV5-1
j_gene: TRBJ1-1
CDR3aa: CASSNGWVTDTEAFF
CDR3nt: TGCGCCAGCAGCAACGGGTGGGTGACCGACACTGAAGCTTTCTTT

d_gene: TRBD2
abundance: NA
v_gene: TRBV11-2
j_gene: TRBJ2-7
CDR3aa: CASSLEGEGAGGPRRYF
CDR3nt: TGTGCCAGCAGCTTAGAGGGGGAAGGGGCGGGAGGGCCTCGGAGGTACTTC

d_gene: TRBD2
abundance: NA
v_gene: TRBV11-2
j_gene: TRBJ2-1
CDR3aa: CASSLALAVGGNEQFF
CDR3nt: TGTGCCAGCAGCTTAGCCCTAGCGGTCGGCGGGAATGAGCAGTTCTTC

d_gene: NA
abundance: NA
v_gene: TRBV6-5
j_gene: TRBJ1-2
CDR3aa: CASMSPGYGYTF
CDR3nt: TGTGCCAGCATGTCACCGGGCTATGGCTACACCTTC

d_gene: TRBD1
abundance: NA
v_gene: TRBV29-1
j_gene: TRBJ1-2
CDR3aa: CRATGDGYTF
CDR3nt: TGCAGGGCAACAGGGGACGGCTACACCTTC

d_gene: NA
abundance: NA
v_gene: TRBV5-1
j_gene: TRBJ2-3
CDR3aa: CASSRDSVETDTQYF
CDR3nt: TGCGCCAGCAGCCGGGACTCGGTTGAGACAGATACGCAGTATTTT

d_gene: NA
abundance: once
v_gene: TRBV6-5
j_gene: TRBJ1-3
CDR3aa: CASSYSGSGNTIYF
CDR3nt: TGTGCCAGCAGTTACTCCGGCTCTGGAAACACCATATATTTT

d_gene: TRBD1
abundance: NA
v_gene: TRBV5-1
j_gene: TRBJ1-2
CDR3aa: CASSSARGTGDGYTF
CDR3nt: TGCGCCAGCAGCTCCGCGCGAGGGACAGGGGACGGCTACACCTTC

d_gene: TRBD2
abundance: NA
v_gene: TRBV2
j_gene: TRBJ2-7
CDR3aa: CASNRAGSSYEQYF
CDR3nt: TGTGCCAGCAACCGAGCGGGAAGCTCCTACGAGCAGTACTTC

d_gene: TRBD1
abundance: once
v_gene: TRBV18
j_gene: TRBJ2-7
CDR3aa: CASSPVDRGREQYF
CDR3nt: TGTGCCAGCTCACCAGTGGACAGGGGGCGCGAGCAGTACTTC

d_gene: TRBD1
abundance: NA
v_gene: TRBV28
j_gene: TRBJ1-3
CDR3aa: CASSDRGLGDTIYF
CDR3nt: TGTGCCAGCAGTGACAGGGGCCTAGGAGACACCATATATTTT

d_gene: TRBD1
abundance: NA
v_gene: TRBV4-1
j_gene: TRBJ1-3
CDR3aa: CASSFQDRGRNTIYF
CDR3nt: TGCGCCAGCAGCTTTCAAGACAGGGGAAGAAACACCATATATTTT

d_gene: NA
abundance: once
v_gene: TRBV5-1
j_gene: TRBJ2-3
CDR3aa: CASSRRISTDTQYF
CDR3nt: TGCGCCAGCAGCCGGAGGATTAGCACAGATACGCAGTATTTT

d_gene: TRBD1
abundance: NA
v_gene: TRBV5-1
j_gene: TRBJ2-5
CDR3aa: CASSSGDRGKETQYF
CDR3nt: TGCGCCAGCAGCTCTGGGGACAGGGGAAAAGAGACCCAGTACTTC